This T cell receptor beta chain was sequenced for a study of early T cells in non-severe SARS-CoV-2 infection. The table lists this clonotype with many counts. MiXCR was run by TCRdb on the 5' RACE reads, yielding one entry per CDR3 protein. Of some 30,000 distinct CDR3 sequences in the sample, about 3.8% are singletons; the top ten hold approximately 5.8%. V dropped 5 bases and J dropped 1 base, with 20 bases sitting between them. The germline gives CDR1 LGHNA, CDR2 YNFKEQ. The CDR3 length is 17 residues. The sample comprised whole blood. The clonotype originates from an adult who was a healthcare worker with PCR-confirmed SARS-CoV-2 infection or an uninfected control (not recorded which). The chain couples TRBV4-2 to TRBJ2-5; tentative D call: TRBD1 (6 bases). Written as DNA, the CDR3 is TGTGCCAGCAGCGATGGGGGCGCCCCGTCTATCCAAGAGACCCAGTACTTC. It yields the protein CASSDGGAPSIQETQYF.